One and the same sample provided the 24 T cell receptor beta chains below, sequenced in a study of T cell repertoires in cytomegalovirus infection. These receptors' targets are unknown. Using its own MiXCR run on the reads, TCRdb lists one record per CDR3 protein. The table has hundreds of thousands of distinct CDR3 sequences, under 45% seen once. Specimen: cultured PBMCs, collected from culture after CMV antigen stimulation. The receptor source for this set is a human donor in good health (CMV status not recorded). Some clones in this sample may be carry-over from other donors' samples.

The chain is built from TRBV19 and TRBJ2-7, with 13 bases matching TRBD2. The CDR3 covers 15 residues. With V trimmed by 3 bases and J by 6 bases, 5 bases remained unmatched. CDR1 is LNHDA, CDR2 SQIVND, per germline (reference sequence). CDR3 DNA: TGTGCCAGTAGTATCCTGACTAGCGGGGGGCTCGAGCAGTACTTC. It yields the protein CASSILTSGGLEQYF. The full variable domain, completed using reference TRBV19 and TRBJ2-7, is DGGITQSPKYLFRKEGQNVTLSCEQNLNHDAMYWYRQDPGQGLRLIYYSQIVNDFQKGDIAEGYSVSREKKESFPLTVTSAQKNPTAFYLCASSILTSGGLEQYFGPGTRLTVT.

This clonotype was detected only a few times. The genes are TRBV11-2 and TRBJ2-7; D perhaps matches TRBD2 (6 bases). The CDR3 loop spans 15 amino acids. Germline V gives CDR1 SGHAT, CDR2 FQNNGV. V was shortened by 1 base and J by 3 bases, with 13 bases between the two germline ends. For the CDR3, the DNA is TGTGCCAGCAGCTTAGGTACTAGCCGATTCTACGAGCAGTACTTC. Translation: CASSLGTSRFYEQYF.

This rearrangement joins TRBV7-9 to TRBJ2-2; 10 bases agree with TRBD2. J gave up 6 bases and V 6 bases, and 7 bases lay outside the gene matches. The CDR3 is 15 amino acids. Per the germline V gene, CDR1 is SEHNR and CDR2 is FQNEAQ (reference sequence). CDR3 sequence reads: CASRAGLAIAGELFF. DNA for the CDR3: TGTGCCAGCAGAGCGGGACTAGCGATCGCCGGGGAGCTGTTTTTT.

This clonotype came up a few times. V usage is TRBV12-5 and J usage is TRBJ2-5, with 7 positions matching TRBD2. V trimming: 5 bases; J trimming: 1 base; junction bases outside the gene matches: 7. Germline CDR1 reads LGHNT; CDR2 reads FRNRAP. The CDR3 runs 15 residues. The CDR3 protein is CASGRTGTIQETQYF. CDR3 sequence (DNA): TGTGCTAGTGGTCGAACCGGGACTATCCAAGAGACCCAGTACTTC.

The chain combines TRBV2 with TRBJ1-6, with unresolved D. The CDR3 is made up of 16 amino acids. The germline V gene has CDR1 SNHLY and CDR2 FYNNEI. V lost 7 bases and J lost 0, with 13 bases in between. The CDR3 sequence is CASTITALSYNSPLHF. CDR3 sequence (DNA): TGTGCCAGCACCATTACAGCACTCTCCTATAATTCACCCCTCCACTTT.

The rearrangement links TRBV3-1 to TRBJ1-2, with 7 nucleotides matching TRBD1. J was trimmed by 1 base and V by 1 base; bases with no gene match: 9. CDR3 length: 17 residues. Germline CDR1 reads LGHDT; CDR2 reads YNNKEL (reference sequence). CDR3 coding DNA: TGTGCCAGCAGCCAAGCCTACGAGGGGGCCAGTAACTATGGCTACACCTTC. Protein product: CASSQAYEGASNYGYTF.

The CDR3 DNA sequence: TGTGCCAGCAGCTTAGTAACCGGGACTAGCGGAGGGGGCACAGATACGCAGTATTTT. Translated: CASSLVTGTSGGGTDTQYF. The rearrangement joins TRBV7-2 to TRBJ2-3, with 11 bases lining up with TRBD2. V dropped 1 base and J dropped 1; count of bases not matched to a gene: 10. In germline, CDR1 is SGHTA, CDR2 FQGNSA. There are 19 residues in the CDR3.

The CDR3 coding sequence is TGTGCCAGCAGTTTGCCCGGGGCCTACAATGAGCAGTTCTTC. Encoded protein: CASSLPGAYNEQFF. The V call is TRBV27, the J call TRBJ2-1, with D possibly matching TRBD2 (5 bases). Germline CDR1 and CDR2: MNHEY and SMNVEV (reference sequence). The CDR3 is 14 amino acids. Trimming shortened V by 3 bases and J by 2 bases, and 8 bases separated the two germline ends.

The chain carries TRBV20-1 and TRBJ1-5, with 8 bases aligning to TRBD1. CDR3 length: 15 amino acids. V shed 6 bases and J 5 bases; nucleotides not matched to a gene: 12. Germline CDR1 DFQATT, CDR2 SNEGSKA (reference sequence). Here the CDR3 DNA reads TGCAGTGCCCGAACTGGACAGGGTGTCTATCAGCCCCAGCATTTT. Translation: CSARTGQGVYQPQHF.

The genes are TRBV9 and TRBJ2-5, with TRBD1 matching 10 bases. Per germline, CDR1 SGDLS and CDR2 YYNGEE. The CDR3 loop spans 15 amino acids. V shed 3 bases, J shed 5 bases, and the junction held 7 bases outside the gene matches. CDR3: CASSAGTGVYETQYF. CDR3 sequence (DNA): TGTGCCAGCAGCGCCGGGACAGGGGTTTACGAGACCCAGTACTTC.

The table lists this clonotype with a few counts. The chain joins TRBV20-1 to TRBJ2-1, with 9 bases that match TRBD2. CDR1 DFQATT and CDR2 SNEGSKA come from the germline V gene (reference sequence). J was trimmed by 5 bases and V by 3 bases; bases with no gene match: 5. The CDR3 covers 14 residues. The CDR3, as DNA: TGCAGTGCTAGTTCGCTAGCGGGGAACAATGAGCAGTTCTTC. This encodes CSASSLAGNNEQFF.

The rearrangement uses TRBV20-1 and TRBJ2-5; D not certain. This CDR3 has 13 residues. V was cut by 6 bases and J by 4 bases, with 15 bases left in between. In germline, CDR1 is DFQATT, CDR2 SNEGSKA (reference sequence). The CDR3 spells CSARQSGGETQYF. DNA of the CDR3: TGCAGTGCGAGACAATCTGGCGGAGAGACCCAGTACTTC.

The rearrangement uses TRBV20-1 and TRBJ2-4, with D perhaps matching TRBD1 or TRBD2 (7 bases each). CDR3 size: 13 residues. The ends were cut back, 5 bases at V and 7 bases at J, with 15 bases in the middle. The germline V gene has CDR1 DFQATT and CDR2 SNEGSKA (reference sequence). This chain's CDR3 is CSAEPGGENIQYF. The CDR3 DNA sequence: TGCAGTGCTGAACCAGGGGGGGAGAACATTCAGTACTTC.

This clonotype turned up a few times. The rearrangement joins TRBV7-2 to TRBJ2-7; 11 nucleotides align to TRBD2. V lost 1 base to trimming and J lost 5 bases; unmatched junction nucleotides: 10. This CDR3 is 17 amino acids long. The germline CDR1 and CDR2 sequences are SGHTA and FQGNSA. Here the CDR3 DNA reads TGTGCCAGCAGCTTAGGTCTAACTAGCGGGAGTGTCAACGAGCAGTACTTC. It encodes CASSLGLTSGSVNEQYF. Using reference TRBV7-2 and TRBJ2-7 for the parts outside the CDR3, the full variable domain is GAGVSQSPSNKVTEKGKDVELRCDPISGHTALYWYRQSLGQGLEFLIYFQGNSAPDKSGLPSDRFSAERTGGSVSTLTIQRTQQEDSAVYLCASSLGLTSGSVNEQYFGPGTRLTVT.

The CDR3 loop reads CASSAGDGQETQYF. The CDR3 nucleotides read TGCGCCAGCAGCGCCGGGGACGGCCAAGAGACCCAGTACTTC. The chain employs TRBV5-1 and TRBJ2-5; the D gene could be TRBD1 or TRBD2 (5 bases each). Trimming cost V 4 bases and J 1 base, with 11 bases left between them. Germline values: CDR1 SGHRS, CDR2 YFSETQ. This CDR3 has 14 amino acids.

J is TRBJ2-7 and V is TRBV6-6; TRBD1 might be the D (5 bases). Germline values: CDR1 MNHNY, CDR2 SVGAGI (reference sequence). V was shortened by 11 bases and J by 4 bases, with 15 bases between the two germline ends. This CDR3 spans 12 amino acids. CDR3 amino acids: CAGGRAAYEQYF. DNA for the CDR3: TGTGCCGGCGGCAGGGCGGCATACGAGCAGTACTTC.

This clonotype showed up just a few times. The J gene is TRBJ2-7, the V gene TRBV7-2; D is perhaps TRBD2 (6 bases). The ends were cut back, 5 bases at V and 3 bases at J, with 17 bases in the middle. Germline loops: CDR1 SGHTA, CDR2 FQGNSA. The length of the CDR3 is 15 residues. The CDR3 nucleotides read TGTGCCAGCAGCATCGTCGGGACTGCCGGCTACGAGCAGTACTTC. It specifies CASSIVGTAGYEQYF. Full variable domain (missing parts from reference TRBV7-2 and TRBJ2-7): GAGVSQSPSNKVTEKGKDVELRCDPISGHTALYWYRQSLGQGLEFLIYFQGNSAPDKSGLPSDRFSAERTGGSVSTLTIQRTQQEDSAVYLCASSIVGTAGYEQYFGPGTRLTVT.

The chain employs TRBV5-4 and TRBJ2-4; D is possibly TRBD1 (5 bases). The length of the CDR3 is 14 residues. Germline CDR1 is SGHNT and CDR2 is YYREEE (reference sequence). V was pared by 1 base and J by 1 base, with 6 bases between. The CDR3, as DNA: TGTGCCAGCAGCTTGTCAGGGGCCAAAAACATTCAGTACTTC. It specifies CASSLSGAKNIQYF.

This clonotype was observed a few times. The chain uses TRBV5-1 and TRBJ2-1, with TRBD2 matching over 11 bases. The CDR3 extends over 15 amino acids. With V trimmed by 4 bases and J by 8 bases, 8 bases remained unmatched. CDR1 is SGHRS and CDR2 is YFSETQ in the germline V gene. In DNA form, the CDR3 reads TGCGCCAGCAGCGTTACTAGCGGGGGAGTGCATGAGCAGTTCTTC. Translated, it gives CASSVTSGGVHEQFF.

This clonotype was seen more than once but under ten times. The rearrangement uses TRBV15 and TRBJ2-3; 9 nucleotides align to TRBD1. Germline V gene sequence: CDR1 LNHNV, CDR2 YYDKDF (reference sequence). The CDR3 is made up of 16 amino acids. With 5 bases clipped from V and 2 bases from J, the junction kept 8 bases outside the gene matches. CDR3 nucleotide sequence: TGTGCCACCAGCGTCGTGGGACAGGGATTCACAGATACGCAGTATTTT. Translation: CATSVVGQGFTDTQYF.

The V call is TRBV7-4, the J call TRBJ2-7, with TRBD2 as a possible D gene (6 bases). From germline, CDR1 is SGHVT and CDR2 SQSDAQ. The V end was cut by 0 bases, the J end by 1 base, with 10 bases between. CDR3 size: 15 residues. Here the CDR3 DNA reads TGTGCCAGCAGCTTAGCGCCGGGACTTTCCTACGAGCAGTACTTC. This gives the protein CASSLAPGLSYEQYF.

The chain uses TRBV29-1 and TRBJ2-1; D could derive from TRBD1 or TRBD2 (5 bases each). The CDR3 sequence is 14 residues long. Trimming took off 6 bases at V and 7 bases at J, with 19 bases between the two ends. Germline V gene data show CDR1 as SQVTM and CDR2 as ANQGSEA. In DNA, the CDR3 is TGCAGCGTCAAAGGGGACCAGTTGTCGAATGAGCAGTTCTTC. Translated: CSVKGDQLSNEQFF.

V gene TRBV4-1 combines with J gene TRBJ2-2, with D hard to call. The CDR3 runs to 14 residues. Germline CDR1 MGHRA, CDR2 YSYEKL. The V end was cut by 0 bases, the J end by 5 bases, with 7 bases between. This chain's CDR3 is CASSQDVRTGELFF. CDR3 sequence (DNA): TGCGCCAGCAGCCAAGATGTTAGAACCGGGGAGCTGTTTTTT.

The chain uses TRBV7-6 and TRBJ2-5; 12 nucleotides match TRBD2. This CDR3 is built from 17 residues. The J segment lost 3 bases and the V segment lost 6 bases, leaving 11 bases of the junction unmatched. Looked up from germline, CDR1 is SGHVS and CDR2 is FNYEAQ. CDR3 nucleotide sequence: TGTGCCAGCAGGGTAACGACTAGCGGGGGCAGGGAAGAGACCCAGTACTTC. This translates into CASRVTTSGGREETQYF.